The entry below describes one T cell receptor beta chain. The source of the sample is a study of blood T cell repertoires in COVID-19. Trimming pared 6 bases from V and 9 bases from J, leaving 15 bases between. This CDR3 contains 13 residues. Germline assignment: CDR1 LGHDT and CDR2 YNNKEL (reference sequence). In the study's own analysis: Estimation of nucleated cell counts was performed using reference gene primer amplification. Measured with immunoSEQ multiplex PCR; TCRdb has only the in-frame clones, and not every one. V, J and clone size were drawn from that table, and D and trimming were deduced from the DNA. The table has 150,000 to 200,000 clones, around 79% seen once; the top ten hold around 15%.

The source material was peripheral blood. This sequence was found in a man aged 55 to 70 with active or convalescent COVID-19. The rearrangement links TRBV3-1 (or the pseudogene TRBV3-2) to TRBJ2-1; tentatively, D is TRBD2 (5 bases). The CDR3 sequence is CASSLSGYGEQFF. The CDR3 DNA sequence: TGTGCCAGCAGTCTTTCGGGGTATGGTGAGCAGTTCTTC.